The rows below give T cell receptor beta chains drawn from one sample of a study of OX40 agonist ivuxolimab in advanced cancers. Sequencing was performed with immunoSEQ multiplex PCR; in TCRdb, only in-frame clones are kept and a portion is missing. The data show some 44,000 clones, about four fifths seen once. This sample comprised CD4+ or CD8+ T cells sorted from blood, obtained in a trial of the OX40 agonist ivuxolimab. These receptors were collected from an adult with an advanced solid tumor such as melanoma, head and neck, liver or kidney cancer. The CDR3 runs from the conserved cysteine through the conserved F or W. D genes are given only for firm matches. Only part of the rows carry a size: once, few, many, or a class if the clone is expanded.

CDR3 protein	CDR3 DNA	J gene	V gene	D gene	clone size
CASSSTGTGIYEQYF	TGCGCCAGCAGCTCAACCGGGACAGGGATCTACGAGCAGTACTTC	TRBJ2-7	TRBV5-1	TRBD1	-
CASSFGTSGSHEQFF	TGTGCCAGCAGCTTTGGGACTAGCGGGAGCCATGAGCAGTTCTTC	TRBJ2-1	TRBV7-3	TRBD2	-
CASSLARNRANTEAFF	TGCGCCAGCAGCTTGGCGAGGAACAGAGCAAACACTGAAGCTTTCTTT	TRBJ1-1	TRBV5-1	-	once
CASTETTSSYEQYF	TGTGCCAGCACGGAGACGACCAGCTCCTACGAGCAGTACTTC	TRBJ2-7	TRBV28	-	-
CASHLLSNGGTEAFF	TGTGCCAGCCACTTACTTTCGAACGGGGGCACTGAAGCTTTCTTT	TRBJ1-1	TRBV6-1	-	few
CASSLAAGSGPEQFF	TGCGCCAGCAGCTTGGCCGCCGGATCGGGACCTGAGCAGTTCTTC	TRBJ2-1	TRBV5-1	-	-
CASSPRPSGTNTEAFF	TGTGCCAGCTCCCCCCGGCCTTCAGGCACGAACACTGAAGCTTTCTTT	TRBJ1-1	TRBV5-3	-	-
CASAGLASNTGELFF	TGTGCCAGCGCCGGACTAGCCTCGAACACCGGGGAGCTGTTTTTT	TRBJ2-2	TRBV6-5	TRBD2	-
CASSWNPYPTGSNYGYTF	TGTGCCAGCAGCTGGAACCCATATCCGACAGGGTCTAACTATGGCTACACCTTC	TRBJ1-2	TRBV5-5	TRBD1	-
CSVDGVPRAFF	TGCAGCGTGGACGGGGTCCCTCGGGCTTTCTTT	TRBJ1-1	TRBV29-1	-	-